This T cell receptor beta chain was obtained from a study of blood T cell repertoires in COVID-19. In its sample, this clone was seen a few times. Trimming shortened V by 2 bases and J by 6 bases, and 13 bases separated the two germline ends. CDR1 and CDR2 (germline): SGHTA, FQGNSA. The CDR3 runs 14 residues. Profiled with immunoSEQ multiplex PCR; TCRdb holds only in-frame clones, not every one. This sample has 140,000 to 150,000 clones, with around 87% found just once. Sequencing was performed on PBMCs or T cells enriched from blood (not recorded which). The chain carries TRBV7-2 and TRBJ1-1; D is ambiguous. This TCR came from a man in his sixties who had recovered from COVID-19. The CDR3 loop reads CASSLSGGNAEAFF. CDR3 in DNA: TGTGCCAGCAGCTTATCGGGAGGAAACGCTGAAGCTTTCTTT.